These 10 T cell receptor beta chains share one sample of origin, sequenced in a study of cytomegalovirus exposure and HLA in healthy donors. Researchers ran the PCR with 60 Vbeta and 13 Jbeta primers. Profiling relied on immunoSEQ multiplex PCR, and the TCRdb table lists in-frame clones only, not all of them. Of around 220,000 clones listed, about 75% are singletons. Sequencing was done on a sample of PBMCs. These receptors originate from a man younger than 35 in good health and CMV-seronegative.

The V gene is TRBV28, the J gene TRBJ1-4, with 7 nucleotides matching TRBD1. V dropped 6 bases and J dropped 0; count of bases not matched to a gene: 10. Germline CDR1 is MDHEN and CDR2 is SYDVKM. This CDR3 has 17 amino acids. The CDR3 loop reads CASRSGTDPSTNEKLFF. The DNA of the CDR3 is TGTGCCAGCAGATCCGGGACAGATCCCTCAACTAATGAAAAACTGTTTTTT.

A single count supports this clone. The chain is built from TRBV4-3 and TRBJ2-3; D is perhaps TRBD2 (6 bases). The germline CDR1 and CDR2 sequences are LGHNA and YSLEER. The ends were cut back, 7 bases at V and 1 base at J, with 15 bases in the middle. The CDR3 is 15 amino acids. The CDR3 loop is CASTTGGSGTDTQYF. CDR3 coding DNA: TGCGCCAGCACCACTGGAGGGAGTGGCACAGATACGCAGTATTTT.

This clone was detected once. V gene TRBV27 combines with J gene TRBJ2-7; tentatively, D is TRBD2 (5 bases). Trimming removed 3 bases at V and 3 bases at J, with 12 bases between. The length of the CDR3 is 14 residues. Germline lookup yields CDR1 MNHEY and CDR2 SMNVEV (reference sequence). CDR3 region: CASSFLGTSYEQYF. Written as DNA, the CDR3 is TGTGCCAGCAGTTTTCTGGGCACTAGCTACGAGCAGTACTTC.

The CDR3 sequence: CASSFGEGYYEQYF. The CDR3 coding sequence is TGTGCCAGCAGTTTTGGGGAGGGCTACTACGAGCAGTACTTC. This chain links TRBV6-6 with TRBJ2-7, with TRBD2 matching 7 bases. From germline, CDR1 is MNHNY and CDR2 SVGAGI (reference sequence). The length of the CDR3 is 14 residues. The J segment lost 3 bases and the V segment lost 4 bases, leaving 6 bases of the junction unmatched.

Comments on this clone: Germline is not matched at one junction end, which may reflect a read error. V gene TRBV25-1 combines with J gene TRBJ2-7; tentative D call: TRBD2 (5 bases). This CDR3 comprises 15 residues. Germline V gives CDR1 MGHDK, CDR2 SYGVNS. CDR3: CASSRGGAPGYEQHF. The CDR3 coding sequence is TGTGCCAGCAGTCGGGGTGGAGCCCCCGGCTACGAGCAGCACTTC.

J is TRBJ2-7 and V is TRBV4-3; D may be TRBD1 (6 bases). Trimming shortened V by 0 bases and J by 2 bases, and 11 bases separated the two germline ends. The length of the CDR3 is 15 residues. CDR1 LGHNA and CDR2 YSLEER come from the germline V gene. CDR3 in amino acids: CASSQERQDTYEQYF. CDR3 DNA: TGCGCCAGCAGCCAAGAAAGACAGGACACCTACGAGCAGTACTTC.

This sequence joins TRBV7-9 and TRBJ2-7, with D perhaps TRBD1 (6 bases). Per germline, CDR1 SEHNR and CDR2 FQNEAQ (reference sequence). With 5 bases removed from V and 2 bases from J, the gap between germline ends came to 13 bases. The CDR3 runs 14 residues. CDR3 region: CASSAGTLTYEQYF. The CDR3 DNA follows: TGTGCCAGCAGCGCCGGGACACTCACCTACGAGCAGTACTTC.

The rearrangement links TRBV4-2 to TRBJ2-2; 9 bases fit TRBD2. Germline V gives CDR1 LGHNA, CDR2 YNFKEQ. The CDR3 is 18 amino acids. Unmatched junction bases numbered 10, after V lost 0 bases and J lost 5 bases. CDR3 sequence: CASSQDPPGLARTGELFF. CDR3 nucleotide sequence: TGTGCCAGCAGCCAAGATCCCCCGGGACTAGCAAGGACCGGGGAGCTGTTTTTT.

To note about this clone: Other DNA sequences in the same sample also yield this CDR3. CDR3: CASSVGTGVYEQYF. The CDR3 DNA reads TGTGCCAGCAGCGTAGGAACAGGGGTCTACGAGCAGTACTTC. This chain uses TRBV9 with TRBJ2-7, with TRBD1 identical over 7 bases. The CDR3 length is 14 residues. Per the germline V gene, CDR1 is SGDLS and CDR2 is YYNGEE. Germline trimming cut 0 bases from V and 3 bases from J; bases unmatched to any gene: 3.

CDR3 loop: CASSGGTSNSYNEQFF. CDR3 coding DNA: TGTGCCAGCAGCGGTGGGACTTCCAACTCCTACAATGAGCAGTTCTTC. The rearrangement links TRBV7-8 to TRBJ2-1, with D possibly being TRBD2 (6 bases). CDR3 length: 16 amino acids. Germline values: CDR1 SGHVS, CDR2 FQNEAQ. Trimming stripped 5 bases from V and 0 bases from J, with 14 bases between.